The present entry profiles one T cell receptor beta chain with its context. The record originates from a study of blood T cell repertoires in COVID-19. As for the study in general: Spain, Italy and the United States supplied samples that represented acute and convalescent COVID-19. Nucleic acid was either cDNA or gDNA, and it came from T cells, B-cell-depleted T cells, or PBMCs.

The ends were cut back, 4 bases at V and 7 bases at J, with 14 bases in the middle. The CDR3 extends over 13 amino acids. Per the germline V gene, CDR1 is GTSNPN and CDR2 is SVGIG (reference sequence). Original handling: Reference gene primer amplification gave nucleated cell count estimates. Sequenced by immunoSEQ multiplex PCR; TCRdb stores in-frame clones only, minus some. That table furnishes V, J and clone size, whereas the DNA furnished D and trimming. The sample includes under 95,000 clones, more than 60% seen only once; the top ten take roughly 12%. The specimen was peripheral blood. The rearrangement uses TRBV30 and TRBJ1-5, with D tentatively TRBD1 (5 bases). The receptor was derived from a man between 65 and 79 years old with acute or convalescent COVID-19. The CDR3 bases are TGTGCCTGGAACAAGGGGTTCGGACAGCCCCAGCATTTT. Translating gives CAWNKGFGQPQHF.